This T cell receptor beta chain appears in the sequencing data of a study of shared clonotypes between healthy human individuals. Assay used: immunoSEQ multiplex PCR; TCRdb lists only in-frame clones, some missing. This sample yields a few million clones, of which just over 90% are seen a single time; under 2% belongs to the top ten. Naive CD8 cells were CD45RO-negative, positively selected for CCR7, excluding terminally differentiated effector memory CD45RA+ cells. This receptor was taken from a man between 18 and 29 years old in good health. Some clones in this sample may be carry-over from other donors' samples. Sequencing was done on a sample of naive CD8+ T cells from PBMCs.

CDR3 bases: TGTGCCAGCTGGGACGCAGACAATCAGCCCCAGCATTTT. Translation gives CASWDADNQPQHF. The chain links TRBV6-6 to TRBJ1-5, with D tentatively TRBD1 (5 bases). The germline CDR1 and CDR2 sequences are MNHNY and SVGAGI (reference sequence). The CDR3 extends over 13 amino acids. Trimming shortened V by 8 bases and J by 3 bases, and 11 bases separated the two germline ends.